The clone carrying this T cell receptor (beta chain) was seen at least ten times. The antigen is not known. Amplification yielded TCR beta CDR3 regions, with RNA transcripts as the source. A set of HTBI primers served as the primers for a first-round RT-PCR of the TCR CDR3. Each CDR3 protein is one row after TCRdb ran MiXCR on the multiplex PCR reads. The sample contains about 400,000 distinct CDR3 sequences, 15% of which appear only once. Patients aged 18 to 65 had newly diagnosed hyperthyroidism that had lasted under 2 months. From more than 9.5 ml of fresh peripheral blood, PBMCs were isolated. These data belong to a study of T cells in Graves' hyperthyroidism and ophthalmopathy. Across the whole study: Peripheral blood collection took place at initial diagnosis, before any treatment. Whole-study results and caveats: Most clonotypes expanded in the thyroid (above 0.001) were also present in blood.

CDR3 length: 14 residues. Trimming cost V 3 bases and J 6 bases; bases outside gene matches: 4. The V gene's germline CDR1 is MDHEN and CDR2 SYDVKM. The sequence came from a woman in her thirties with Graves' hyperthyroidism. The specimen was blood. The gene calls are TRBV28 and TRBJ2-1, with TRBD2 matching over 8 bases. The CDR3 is CASSFAGGPNEQFF. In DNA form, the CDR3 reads TGTGCCAGCAGTTTTGCGGGAGGTCCCAATGAGCAGTTCTTC.